These T cell receptor beta chains were read from a single sample in a study of blood T cell repertoires in COVID-19. Assay used: immunoSEQ multiplex PCR; TCRdb lists only in-frame clones, some missing. This sample carries 85,000 to 100,000 clones, about 90% of them seen once, and the ten largest clones take around 2.1%. The specimen sequenced was peripheral blood. Receptors were obtained from a man aged 45-65 years with COVID-19, enrolled during active disease. CDR3s include the opening cysteine and the closing phenylalanine or tryptophan. D genes are given only for firm matches. Clone size is not always given. Where it is, it says once, few, many or a class for expanded clones.

>.|TRBJ2-2|.|TRBV7-6
CASSLASEANTGELFF
TGTGCCAGCAGCTTAGCGTCTGAGGCGAACACCGGGGAGCTGTTTTTT
>.|TRBJ2-1|TRBD2|TRBV15
CATSKAQRGSYNEQFF
TGTGCCACCAGCAAGGCTCAGCGGGGGAGCTACAATGAGCAGTTCTTC
>.|TRBJ2-7|TRBD2|TRBV11-2
CASSRRGGGHEQYF
TGTGCCAGCAGCCGTCGCGGGGGAGGGCACGAGCAGTACTTC
>.|TRBJ1-2|TRBD1|TRBV25-1
CARLRQGWNYGYTF
TGTGCCAGACTCAGACAGGGCTGGAACTATGGCTACACCTTC
>.|TRBJ2-3|.|TRBV7-9
CASFTPGGATDTQYF
TGTGCCAGCTTCACCCCGGGGGGCGCGACAGATACGCAGTATTTT
>.|TRBJ1-1|.|TRBV5-1
CASSLSGLNTEAFF
TGCGCCAGCAGCTTGTCCGGGTTGAACACTGAAGCTTTCTTT
>.|TRBJ2-7|.|TRBV9
CASSGLGAGEQYF
TGTGCCAGCAGCGGATTGGGGGCCGGCGAGCAGTACTTC
>.|TRBJ1-4|.|TRBV28
CASSQQGSLEKLFF
TGTGCCAGCAGTCAACAGGGTTCACTCGAAAAACTGTTTTTT
>few|TRBJ2-7|TRBD2|TRBV3-1/TRBV3-2
CASSQDWAGEREQYF
TGTGCCAGCAGCCAAGATTGGGCGGGGGAGAGGGAGCAGTACTTC
>.|TRBJ2-5|TRBD2|TRBV5-1
CASTFGGGGAETQYF
TGCGCCAGCACTTTCGGAGGCGGGGGAGCAGAGACCCAGTACTTC
>.|TRBJ2-7|.|TRBV7-2
CASSIGLEYEQYF
TGTGCCAGCAGCATCGGACTGGAATACGAGCAGTACTTC
>.|TRBJ2-7|.|TRBV27
CASSLGPHSYEQYF
TGTGCCAGCAGTTTAGGCCCCCACTCCTACGAGCAGTACTTC
>.|TRBJ2-5|.|TRBV12-3/TRBV12-4
CASSFARGETQYF
TGTGCCAGCAGTTTTGCCAGGGGAGAGACCCAGTACTTC
>few|TRBJ2-7|.|TRBV19
CASSIQGLEQYF
TGTGCCAGTAGTATTCAGGGGCTCGAGCAGTACTTC
>.|TRBJ1-1|TRBD1|TRBV19
CATLPGQGTENTEAFF
TGTGCCACACTACCGGGACAGGGCACGGAGAACACTGAAGCTTTCTTT
>.|TRBJ2-6|.|TRBV6-1
CASSAGGYKDRERANVLTF
TGTGCCAGCAGTGCCGGGGGATACAAGGACCGCGAACGAGCCAACGTCCTGACTTTC
>.|TRBJ1-2|.|TRBV5-1
CASSLLTPDYGYTF
TGCGCCAGCAGCTTGCTCACTCCTGATTATGGCTACACCTTC
>.|TRBJ1-6|.|TRBV18
CASSPTRQGSPLHF
TGTGCCAGCTCACCCACCCGACAAGGATCACCCCTCCACTTT
>.|TRBJ1-2|.|TRBV27
CASRAMGGHGYTF
TGTGCCAGCAGGGCCATGGGGGGGCATGGCTACACCTTC